This TCR beta chain was identified in a study of blood T cell repertoires in COVID-19. Study-wide context: Both acute and convalescent COVID-19 samples were obtained from the United States, Italy and Spain.

Authors' processing steps: Estimates of nucleated cell counts were drawn from the amplification of reference gene primers. Here immunoSEQ multiplex PCR was the method, and the copy in TCRdb shows in-frame clones only, minus some. That table furnishes V, J and clone size, whereas the DNA furnished D and trimming. The sample yields more than 110,000 clones, approximately 88% seen once. CDR3 length: 14 amino acids. Germline CDR1 reads SGHVS; CDR2 reads FQNEAQ. V lost 5 bases to trimming and J lost 5 bases; unmatched junction nucleotides: 7. Participants were aged 18 to 89 years from 20 to 30 US areas. Participants reported their clinical history, and cohort assignment relied on those reports.

The rearrangement uses TRBV7-8 and TRBJ2-5; TRBD1 agrees at 8 bases. Input material: PBMCs or T cells enriched from blood (not recorded which). This TCR was recovered from a man aged 35 to 55 with acute COVID-19. The CDR3 is CASSSRGRGETQYF. As DNA, the CDR3 is TGTGCCAGCAGCAGCAGGGGGCGCGGGGAGACCCAGTACTTC. The full variable domain, in which reference TRBV7-8 and TRBJ2-5 provide the parts outside the CDR3, is GAGVSQSPRYKVAKRGQDVALRCDPISGHVSLFWYQQALGQGPEFLTYFQNEAQLDKSGLPSDRFFAERPEGSVSTLKIQRTQQEDSAVYLCASSSRGRGETQYFGPGTRLLVL.